This T cell receptor beta chain was sequenced in a study of human T cells and chemical hapten exposure. On the study more broadly: DPC at 2% was the sensitizing agent, placed on 2 cm by 2 cm of upper inner arm skin. Notes on the study in general: Relative to control repertoires, expanded TCRs gave rise to significantly more large CDR3 similarity clusters.

The table lists this clonotype with a few counts. Its target is not known. V was cut by 0 bases and J by 1 base, with 9 bases left in between. In germline, CDR1 is SGHAT, CDR2 FQNNGV. There are 15 residues in the CDR3. The time point here: patch test 3, about 24 weeks after DPC sensitization. Treatment reported: therapeutic diphenylcyclopropenone sensitization with weekly scalp DPC. The study enrolled 18 to 70-year-old alopecia patients suitable for DPC. TCRdb analysed the RACE reads with MiXCR anew, one entry per CDR3 protein. The data show about 160,000 distinct CDR3 sequences, with 28% seen just once and approximately 2.3% held by the top ten.

The receptor's source is a woman aged 18-29 years with alopecia areata. Some clones in this sample may be carry-over from other donors' samples. The J gene is TRBJ1-1, the V gene TRBV11-2; D is uncertain. The sample consisted of whole blood, taken in connection with sensitization to the hapten diphenylcyclopropenone (DPC). The CDR3 DNA reads as TGTGCCAGCAGCTTAGATCTACAGAGGAACACTGAAGCTTTCTTT. This codes for CASSLDLQRNTEAFF. Filled out from reference TRBV11-2 and TRBJ1-1, the complete variable domain reads EAGVAQSPRYKIIEKRQSVAFWCNPISGHATLYWYQQILGQGPKLLIQFQNNGVVDDSQLPKDRFSAERLKGVDSTLKIQPAKLEDSAVYLCASSLDLQRNTEAFFGQGTRLTVV.